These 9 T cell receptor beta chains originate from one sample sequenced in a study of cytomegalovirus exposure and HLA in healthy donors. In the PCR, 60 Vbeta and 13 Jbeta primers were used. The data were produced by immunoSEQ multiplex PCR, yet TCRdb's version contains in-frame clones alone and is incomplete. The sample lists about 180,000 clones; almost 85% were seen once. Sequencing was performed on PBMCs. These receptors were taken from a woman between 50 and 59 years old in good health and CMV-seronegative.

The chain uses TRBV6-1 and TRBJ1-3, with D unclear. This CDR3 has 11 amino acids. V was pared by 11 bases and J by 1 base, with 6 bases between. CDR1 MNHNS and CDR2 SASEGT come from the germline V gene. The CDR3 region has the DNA TGTGCCTCCGGGTCTGGAAACACCATATATTTT. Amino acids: CASGSGNTIYF.

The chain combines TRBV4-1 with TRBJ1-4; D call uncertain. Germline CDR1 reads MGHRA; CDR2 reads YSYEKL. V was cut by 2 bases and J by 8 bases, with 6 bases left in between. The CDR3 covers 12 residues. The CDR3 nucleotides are TGCGCCAGCAGCCAAATGGGCGAAAAACTGTTTTTT. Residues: CASSQMGEKLFF.

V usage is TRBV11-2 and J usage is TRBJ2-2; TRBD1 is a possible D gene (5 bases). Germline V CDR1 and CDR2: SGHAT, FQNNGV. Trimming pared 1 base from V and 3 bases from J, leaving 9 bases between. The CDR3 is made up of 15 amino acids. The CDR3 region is CASSLVSGYTGELFF. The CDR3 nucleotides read TGTGCCAGCAGCTTAGTGTCAGGGTACACCGGGGAGCTGTTTTTT.

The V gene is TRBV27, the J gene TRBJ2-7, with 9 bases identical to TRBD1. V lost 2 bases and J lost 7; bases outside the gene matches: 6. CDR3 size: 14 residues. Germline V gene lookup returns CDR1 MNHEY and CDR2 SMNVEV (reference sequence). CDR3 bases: TGTGCCAGCAGTTTAGACAGGGGGGTCTGGGAGCAGTACTTC. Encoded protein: CASSLDRGVWEQYF.

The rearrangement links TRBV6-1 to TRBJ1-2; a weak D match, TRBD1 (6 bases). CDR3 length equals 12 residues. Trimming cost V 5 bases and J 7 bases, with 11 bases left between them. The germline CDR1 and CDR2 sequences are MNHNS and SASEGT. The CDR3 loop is CASSIQGRGYTF. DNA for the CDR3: TGTGCCAGCAGTATACAGGGACGTGGCTACACCTTC.

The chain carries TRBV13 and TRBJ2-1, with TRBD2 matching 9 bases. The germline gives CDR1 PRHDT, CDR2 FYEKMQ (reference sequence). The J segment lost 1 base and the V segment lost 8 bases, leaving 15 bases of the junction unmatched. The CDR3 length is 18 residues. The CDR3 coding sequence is TGTGCCAGCTCCCCCCGGTGGCGGGGGGGCAGTTCCTACAATGAGCAGTTCTTC. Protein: CASSPRWRGGSSYNEQFF.

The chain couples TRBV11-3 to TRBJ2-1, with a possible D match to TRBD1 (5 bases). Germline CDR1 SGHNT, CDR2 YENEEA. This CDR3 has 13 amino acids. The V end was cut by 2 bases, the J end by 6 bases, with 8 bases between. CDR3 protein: CASSLRGTNEQFF. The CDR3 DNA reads TGTGCCAGCAGCTTAAGGGGAACCAATGAGCAGTTCTTC. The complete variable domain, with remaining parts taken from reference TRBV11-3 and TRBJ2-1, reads EAGVVQSPRYKIIEKKQPVAFWCNPISGHNTLYWYLQNLGQGPELLIRYENEEAVDDSQLPKDRFSAERLKGVDSTLKIQPAELGDSAVYLCASSLRGTNEQFFGPGTRLTVL.

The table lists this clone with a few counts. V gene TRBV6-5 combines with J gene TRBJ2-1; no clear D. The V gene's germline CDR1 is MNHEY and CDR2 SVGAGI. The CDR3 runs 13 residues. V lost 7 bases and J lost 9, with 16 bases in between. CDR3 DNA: TGTGCCAGCACCCCCCCCGGCGGTGGTGAGCAGTTCTTC. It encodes CASTPPGGGEQFF.

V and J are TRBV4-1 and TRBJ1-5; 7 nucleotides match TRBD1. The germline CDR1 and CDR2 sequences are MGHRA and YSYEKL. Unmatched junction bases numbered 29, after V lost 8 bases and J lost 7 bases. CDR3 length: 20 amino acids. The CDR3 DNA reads TGCGCCAGCCGTAAAAAGGGAATACAGGGGAGCAGCCCCGAATTACAGCCCCAGCATTTT. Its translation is CASRKKGIQGSSPELQPQHF.